The T cell receptor beta chain described here comes from a study of blood T cell repertoires in COVID-19. Study overall: The cDNA or gDNA used as material had been derived from T cells, B-cell-depleted T cells, or PBMCs.

V shed 2 bases and J 0 bases; nucleotides not matched to a gene: 3. The CDR3 loop spans 15 amino acids. Germline-derived CDR1 and CDR2 are MNHEY and SVGAGI. Produced via immunoSEQ multiplex PCR; TCRdb's table is partial and in-frame only. The data hold over 250,000 clones, with 65% to 85% observed a single time. Sequencing input: peripheral blood. J is TRBJ2-5 and V is TRBV6-5, with 7 bases aligning to TRBD2. This receptor was taken from a human donor with COVID-19, enrolled during active disease. The donor label of this sample is uncertain. The CDR3 loop reads CASSYTRGDQETQYF. The CDR3 DNA sequence: TGTGCCAGCAGTTACACCCGGGGGGACCAAGAGACCCAGTACTTC.